This TCR beta chain was recovered during a study of shared clonotypes between healthy human individuals. Authors' methods: ImmunoSEQ only sent back junction sequences with no quality scores, so filtering was done differently. Produced via immunoSEQ multiplex PCR; TCRdb's table is partial and in-frame only. The D gene and trimming were derived from the DNA, and the V and J assignments and clone size from that table. The sample includes about 2.1 million clones, 93% of them seen just once. CD8 cells classed as naive were CD45RO-negative and positively selected for CCR7, excluding terminally differentiated effector memory CD45RA+ cells. Germline assignment: CDR1 SEHNR and CDR2 FQNEAQ (reference sequence). The CDR3 loop spans 12 amino acids. The V end was cut by 5 bases, the J end by 6 bases, with 8 bases between.

The sample was naive CD8+ T cells from PBMCs. This sequence originates from a man aged 18 to 30 in good health. Some clones in this sample may be carry-over from other donors' samples. The chain has TRBV7-9 and TRBJ2-1; D uncertain. The DNA for the CDR3 is TGTGCCAGCAGCACCGCCCCCAATGAGCAGTTCTTC. It encodes CASSTAPNEQFF.